Here is one T cell receptor beta chain with its context. Its antigen remains unidentified. Germline assignment: CDR1 SGHDT and CDR2 YYEEEE. CDR3 length equals 13 residues. The V and J ends lost 4 bases and 2 bases respectively, with 10 bases between them. The source of the sample is a study of T cell repertoires in cytomegalovirus infection. On the study more broadly: Both CMV infection and a matching HLA type were indicated by public TCR beta signatures. Whole-study findings and limits: Carriage of CMV together with the relevant HLA was identifiable through cumulative public TCR beta family frequency. HLA-C-restricted CMV clonotypes gave the most frequent clonotype in two of eight donors.

Each CDR3 protein is one row after TCRdb ran MiXCR on the reads. Of around 280,000 distinct CDR3 sequences listed, roughly 13% were seen once; the top ten hold around 8.1%. The rearrangement links TRBV5-6 to TRBJ2-7; D not resolved. The clonotype comes from a human donor in good health (CMV status not recorded). Some clones in this sample may be carry-over from other donors' samples. The sequencing input was PBMCs. The CDR3 spells CASSERSTYEQYF. CDR3 nucleotides: TGTGCCAGCAGCGAACGGAGCACCTACGAGCAGTACTTC.